The 24 T cell receptor beta chains presented below share a single source sample, sequenced in a study of technical replicates of blood from a handful of donors (dated by TCRdb to about 2017). The library relied on the immunoSEQ multiplex PCR assay. The table comes from immuneACCESS by way of TCRdb, which keeps in-frame sequences with V and J called. Part of the clones is missing from these tables; in studies checked, under half for an unresolved V gene and the rest for unknown reasons. Within this sample are roughly 50,000 clones, with approximately 92% of them counted one time only. The ten largest clonotypes hold around 4% of the sample. The sample consisted of PBMCs. These receptors were taken from a human donor in good health. Some clones in this sample may be carry-over from other donors' samples.

The chain carries TRBV5-6 and TRBJ1-5; D is possibly TRBD1 (5 bases). Deletions cut 0 bases from V and 1 base from J, with 14 bases between. Germline lookup yields CDR1 SGHDT and CDR2 YYEEEE. CDR3 size: 17 residues. DNA for the CDR3: TGTGCCAGCAGCTTGGCCCCTCGGGGGGGAAGCAATCAGCCCCAGCATTTT. Its translation: CASSLAPRGGSNQPQHF.

CDR3 sequence: CASGSLDYTPREQYF. The CDR3 region has the DNA TGTGCTAGTGGTTCCCTGGACTATACCCCTCGGGAGCAGTACTTC. This chain uses TRBV12-5 with TRBJ2-7; a possible D gene is TRBD2 (6 bases). Trimming pared 4 bases from V and 7 bases from J, leaving 20 bases between. The CDR3 has 15 amino acids. Germline values: CDR1 LGHNT, CDR2 FRNRAP.

The chain is built from TRBV7-6 and TRBJ2-7; no clear D. The germline V gene has CDR1 SGHVS and CDR2 FNYEAQ. With 0 bases removed from V and 1 base from J, the gap between germline ends came to 4 bases. The CDR3 length is 13 residues. The CDR3 reads CASSLAVSYEQYF. CDR3 DNA sequence: TGTGCCAGCAGCTTAGCCGTTTCCTACGAGCAGTACTTC.

The chain couples TRBV7-9 to TRBJ1-4; no definite D call. CDR1 SEHNR and CDR2 FQNEAQ come from the germline V gene (reference sequence). With 4 bases removed from V and 7 bases from J, the gap between germline ends came to 13 bases. CDR3 length equals 14 residues. The CDR3, as DNA: TGTGCCAGCAGCTCCGGACTTGGGCCTGAAAAACTGTTTTTT. Its translation: CASSSGLGPEKLFF.

This chain links TRBV6-6 with TRBJ2-1, with 10 positions matching TRBD1. The CDR3 has 15 amino acids. With 6 bases clipped from V and 9 bases from J, the junction kept 11 bases outside the gene matches. Germline CDR1 is MNHNY and CDR2 is SVGAGI (reference sequence). CDR3 region: CASRPDRTGGGEQFF. As DNA, the CDR3 is TGTGCCAGCAGGCCCGACAGGACAGGGGGTGGTGAGCAGTTCTTC.

Only a few counts were recorded for this clone. Additional DNA sequences in this sample encode the identical CDR3. The rearrangement links TRBV5-1 to TRBJ2-5; possibly TRBD1 for D (5 bases). Trimming cost V 0 bases and J 0 bases, with 9 bases left between them. This CDR3 is built from 15 residues. Germline V gene lookup returns CDR1 SGHRS and CDR2 YFSETQ. CDR3 DNA: TGCGCCAGCAGCTTGGGGCAGGGTAACCAAGAGACCCAGTACTTC. Translated, it gives CASSLGQGNQETQYF.

The J gene is TRBJ1-1, the V gene TRBV10-3; D remains unclear. This CDR3 region has 13 residues. Looked up from germline, CDR1 is ENHRY and CDR2 is SYGVKD. Deletions cut 2 bases from V and 7 bases from J, with 11 bases between. CDR3 nucleotides: TGTGCCATCAGTGAGCCACCTGTACTTGAAGCTTTCTTT. It is translated as CAISEPPVLEAFF.

Concerning this clone itself: This CDR3 is also generated by other DNA sequences in the sample. V is TRBV7-9 and J is TRBJ2-2; no definite D call. This CDR3 spans 13 amino acids. Germline V lookup: CDR1 SEHNR, CDR2 FQNEAQ (reference sequence). V was shortened by 5 bases and J by 4 bases, with 8 bases between the two germline ends. The CDR3 DNA reads as TGTGCCAGCAGCCCTCCGGGCACCGGGGAGCTGTTTTTT. Residues: CASSPPGTGELFF.

This sequence joins TRBV6-5 and TRBJ2-7, with TRBD1 matching 8 bases. The CDR3 runs 13 residues. Trimming removed 6 bases from V and 5 bases from J; junction bases left unmatched: 6. Germline CDR1 MNHEY, CDR2 SVGAGI. This chain's CDR3 is CASSRQGYDEQYF. The CDR3 coding sequence is TGTGCCAGCAGCCGACAGGGGTACGACGAGCAGTACTTC.

V and J are TRBV29-1 and TRBJ2-3; 14 bases agree with TRBD2. V trimming: 4 bases; J trimming: 0 bases; junction bases outside the gene matches: 3. The germline gives CDR1 SQVTM, CDR2 ANQGSEA. The CDR3 loop spans 16 amino acids. The CDR3 DNA reads as TGCAGCGTTGTTGGGACTAGCGGGGGTAGCACAGATACGCAGTATTTT. Translating gives CSVVGTSGGSTDTQYF.

This chain connects TRBV5-5 to TRBJ1-3; D is perhaps TRBD1 (6 bases). The CDR3 totals 15 residues. V was pared by 2 bases and J by 4 bases, with 13 bases between. Germline CDR1 reads SGHKS; CDR2 reads YYEKEE (reference sequence). CDR3 in amino acids: CASSFAGGPGNTIYF. CDR3 nucleotide sequence: TGTGCCAGCAGCTTCGCCGGGGGGCCCGGAAACACCATATATTTT.

The rearrangement joins TRBV7-9 to TRBJ2-5; D possibly corresponds to TRBD2 (6 bases). The CDR3 spans 13 residues. CDR1 and CDR2 (germline): SEHNR, FQNEAQ (reference sequence). The V end lost 5 bases, the J end lost 5 bases, and 12 bases lay between the germline ends. The CDR3 loop is CASSVWGDETQYF. The CDR3 DNA reads as TGTGCCAGCAGCGTCTGGGGGGATGAGACCCAGTACTTC.

The chain couples TRBV9 to TRBJ1-4; possible D gene TRBD1, 5 bases. The V end was cut by 3 bases, the J end by 3 bases, with 12 bases between. CDR1 and CDR2 (germline): SGDLS, YYNGEE. The CDR3 extends over 15 amino acids. Here the CDR3 DNA reads TGTGCCAGCAGCGCGGCAGGGCAGCCTAATGAAAAACTGTTTTTT. This sequence encodes CASSAAGQPNEKLFF.

The rearrangement links TRBV2 to TRBJ1-6; possible D gene TRBD1, 6 bases. V lost 7 bases to trimming and J lost 6 bases, with 13 bases between them. CDR1 is SNHLY, CDR2 FYNNEI, per germline. The length of the CDR3 is 14 residues. CDR3 loop: CASKRDRLNSPLHF. The CDR3 coding sequence is TGTGCCAGCAAACGAGACAGGCTTAATTCACCCCTCCACTTT.

This clone was seen just once. The chain has TRBV7-8 and TRBJ1-1; no reliable D call. This CDR3 is built from 14 residues. Looked up from germline, CDR1 is SGHVS and CDR2 is FQNEAQ. The V gene lost 2 bases and the J gene lost 1 base, with 8 bases spanning the gap. In DNA form, the CDR3 reads TGTGCCAGCAGCTTATCTAAATCGAACACTGAAGCTTTCTTT. Amino acids: CASSLSKSNTEAFF.

The V call is TRBV21-1, the J call TRBJ2-7; the table's D call, TRBD2, has no DNA check behind it. TRBV21-1 is shown as a pseudogene. The length of the CDR3 is 14 residues. This CDR3 is CASSVREGPHEQYF. The CDR3 DNA follows: TGTGCCAGCAGCGTACGGGAGGGCCCCCACGAGCAGTACTTC.

V and J are TRBV5-4 and TRBJ2-1, with D tentatively TRBD2 (6 bases). CDR3 length: 18 residues. Trimming shortened V by 3 bases and J by 0 bases, and 19 bases separated the two germline ends. The germline gives CDR1 SGHNT, CDR2 YYREEE (reference sequence). CDR3 loop: CASSSGSQGKSSYNEQFF. The CDR3 bases are TGTGCCAGCAGCTCCGGGAGTCAGGGAAAAAGCTCCTACAATGAGCAGTTCTTC.

The genes are TRBV18 and TRBJ1-2; tentatively, D is TRBD1 (6 bases). Trimming stripped 4 bases from V and 4 bases from J, with 13 bases between. The germline V gene encodes CDR1 KGHSH and CDR2 LQKENI. The length of the CDR3 is 14 residues. This CDR3 is CASSLYRESYGYTF. Here the CDR3 DNA reads TGTGCCAGCTCACTATACAGGGAGAGCTATGGCTACACCTTC.

The V and J genes are TRBV7-2 and TRBJ1-5; D is undetermined. CDR3 size: 15 residues. The V end lost 5 bases, the J end lost 6 bases, and 17 bases lay between the germline ends. CDR1 is SGHTA and CDR2 is FQGNSA in the germline V gene. CDR3 DNA: TGTGCCAGCAGCACAACAGTTCACGGAAGTCAGCCCCAGCATTTT. Translated, it gives CASSTTVHGSQPQHF. The complete variable domain, with remaining parts taken from reference TRBV7-2 and TRBJ1-5, reads GAGVSQSPSNKVTEKGKDVELRCDPISGHTALYWYRQSLGQGLEFLIYFQGNSAPDKSGLPSDRFSAERTGGSVSTLTIQRTQQEDSAVYLCASSTTVHGSQPQHFGDGTRLSIL.

V and J are TRBV5-4 and TRBJ2-1, with 8 bases aligning to TRBD2. J was trimmed by 6 bases and V by 4 bases; bases with no gene match: 9. CDR3 length: 15 residues. CDR1 is SGHNT, CDR2 YYREEE, per germline (reference sequence). CDR3 nucleotides: TGTGCCAGCAGCCCCGGGCTAGCGGGCTTCAATGAGCAGTTCTTC. Translation: CASSPGLAGFNEQFF.

V is TRBV5-1 and J is TRBJ2-5; D is perhaps TRBD2 (5 bases). V gave up 6 bases and J gave up 1 base, with 10 bases separating them. The V gene's germline CDR1 is SGHRS and CDR2 YFSETQ. The CDR3 runs to 13 residues. CDR3 in DNA: TGCGCCAGCAACGGACTGGGCCAAGAGACCCAGTACTTC. Encoded protein: CASNGLGQETQYF.

The rearrangement uses TRBV2 and TRBJ2-7, with 8 bases that match TRBD1. CDR3 size: 13 residues. The germline CDR1 and CDR2 sequences are SNHLY and FYNNEI. V shed 10 bases, J shed 3 bases, and the junction held 8 bases outside the gene matches. The CDR3 region has the DNA TGTGCCACCCATACGGACAGGGACTACGAGCAGTACTTC. Translated, it gives CATHTDRDYEQYF.

CDR3 amino acids: CASSRFMKRGYGYTF. CDR3 in DNA: TGTGCCAGCAGCCGGTTTATGAAACGCGGCTATGGCTACACCTTC. The V call is TRBV21-1, the J call TRBJ1-2. TRBV21-1 is an annotated pseudogene. CDR3 size: 15 residues.

The gene calls are TRBV27 and TRBJ2-6; D is unresolved. Germline assignment: CDR1 MNHEY and CDR2 SMNVEV (reference sequence). CDR3 size: 15 residues. The V gene lost 2 bases and the J gene lost 1 base, with 6 bases spanning the gap. The CDR3 DNA is TGTGCCAGCAGTTTACGGTTGTCTGGGGCCAACGTCCTGACTTTC. Amino acids: CASSLRLSGANVLTF.